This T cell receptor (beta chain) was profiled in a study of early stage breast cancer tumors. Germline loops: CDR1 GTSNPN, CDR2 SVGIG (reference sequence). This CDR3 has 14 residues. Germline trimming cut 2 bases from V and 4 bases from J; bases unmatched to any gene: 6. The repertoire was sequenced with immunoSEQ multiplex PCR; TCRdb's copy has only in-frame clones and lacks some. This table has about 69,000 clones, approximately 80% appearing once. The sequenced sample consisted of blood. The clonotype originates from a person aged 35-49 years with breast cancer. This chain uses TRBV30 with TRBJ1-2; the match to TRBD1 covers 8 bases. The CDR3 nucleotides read TGTGCCTGGAGTAGACAGGGGACCTTCTATGGCTACACCTTC. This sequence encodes CAWSRQGTFYGYTF.